This T cell receptor (beta chain) was obtained from a study of OX40 agonist ivuxolimab in advanced cancers. Produced via immunoSEQ multiplex PCR; TCRdb's table is partial and in-frame only. The sample has about 110,000 clones, approximately 90% seen once. The table lists this clone with a count of one. This specimen was CD4+ or CD8+ T cells sorted from blood, taken in a trial of the OX40 agonist ivuxolimab. The source of this sequence is an adult with an advanced solid tumor such as melanoma, head and neck, liver or kidney cancer.

For the CDR3, the DNA is TGTGCCAGCAGTTTATGGCAGGGGGGACCTAATGAAAAACTGTTTTTT. This translates into CASSLWQGGPNEKLFF. The rearrangement uses TRBV28 and TRBJ1-4; 7 bases align to TRBD1. The germline CDR1 and CDR2 sequences are MDHEN and SYDVKM. V lost 0 bases to trimming and J lost 3 bases; unmatched junction nucleotides: 4. The CDR3 has 16 residues.